At least ten counts were recorded for the clone carrying this TCR beta chain. The antigen is unknown. This record belongs to a study of human T cells and chemical hapten exposure. Regarding the study as a whole: TCRs above 1 in 1000 frequency stayed constant with DPC sensitization. As patch test score rose, PT1 expanded TCR counts tended to rise as well.

The CDR3 loop spans 15 amino acids. The V segment lost 7 bases and the J segment 0 bases; nucleotides outside the gene matches: 6. Germline V gene lookup returns CDR1 MDHEN and CDR2 SYDVKM. Stated time point: patch test 1, 2 weeks after DPC sensitization. The treatment here: therapeutic diphenylcyclopropenone sensitization with weekly scalp DPC. TCRdb reprocessed the RACE reads with MiXCR, giving one entry per CDR3 protein. This table has some 15,000 distinct CDR3 sequences, 16% appearing once. V gene TRBV28 combines with J gene TRBJ2-3, with 8 bases that match TRBD2. The sequence was obtained from a woman in her thirties with alopecia areata. Some clones in this sample may be carry-over from other donors' samples. Sequencing used whole blood, obtained in connection with sensitization to the hapten diphenylcyclopropenone (DPC). The DNA of the CDR3 is TGTGCCAGCACCCTACTAGCGGAGAGCACAGATACGCAGTATTTT. Its protein product is CASTLLAESTDTQYF.